The source of this T cell receptor (beta chain) is a study of cytomegalovirus exposure and HLA in healthy donors. General study results and limits: When analyzed later, a missense DCLRE1C variant was found to be linked to TCR beta V- and J-gene trimming.

Concerning this clone itself: What it binds is unknown.

The PCR had 60 Vbeta and 13 Jbeta primers. Only in-frame clones appear in the TCRdb table, and some are missing; sequencing was by immunoSEQ multiplex PCR. Reported are approximately 140,000 clones; the ten largest clones contain around 1.5%. The germline CDR1 and CDR2 sequences are SGHRS and YFSETQ. The CDR3 is 12 residues long. Trimming at V came to 4 bases and at J to 6 bases, leaving 1 base not matched to a gene. This receptor was obtained from a woman aged 45-60 years in good health and CMV-seronegative. The sequenced sample was PBMCs. V gene TRBV5-1 combines with J gene TRBJ2-7, with 10 bases that match TRBD2. Written as DNA, the CDR3 is TGCGCCAGCAGCATAGCGGGAGGCGAGCAGTACTTC. Protein sequence: CASSIAGGEQYF.